What follows describes a single TCR beta chain. The record originates from a study of cytomegalovirus exposure and HLA in healthy donors. Trimming took off 0 bases at V and 0 bases at J, with 11 bases between the two ends. The CDR3 length is 16 residues. CDR1 is MGHRA, CDR2 YSYEKL, per germline. PCR involved 60 Vbeta and 13 Jbeta primers. The data were produced by immunoSEQ multiplex PCR, yet TCRdb's version contains in-frame clones alone and is incomplete. Here the sample spans 150,000 to 200,000 clones, about four fifths being singletons. The TCR was taken from a woman aged 50 to 60 in good health and CMV-seronegative. V gene TRBV4-1 combines with J gene TRBJ1-1, with D unclear. Sequencing was performed on PBMCs. The CDR3 sequence is CASSQDSRLVNTEAFF. The CDR3 DNA reads as TGCGCCAGCAGCCAAGATTCCAGGCTCGTGAACACTGAAGCTTTCTTT.